The rows below give T cell receptor beta chains drawn from one sample of a study of blood T cell repertoires in COVID-19. Clones were read by immunoSEQ multiplex PCR, and TCRdb kept only the in-frame ones, dropping some. The table includes roughly 300,000 clones, 89% detected once. Sequenced sample: peripheral blood. These receptor sequences come from a man aged 18 to 30 who had recovered from COVID-19. Both conserved end residues are part of each CDR3.

CASNPTGGNYGYTF	TRBV19
CATTYNPDTEAFF	TRBV10-3
CSVEGGEVNTEAFF	TRBV29-1
CASSVAGSGGTDTQYF	TRBV9
CASTPGLAGRRKQYF	TRBV11-2
CSVERGSNTGELFF	TRBV29-1
CASSGDRPGLFF	TRBV9
CASSYVTTGQGDGYTF	TRBV7-9
CASSMADSYYGYTF	TRBV19
CASSRTSGSIDNEQFF	TRBV6-4
CASSQRTGTGIIYEQYF	TRBV3-1/TRBV3-2
CSVREGGNQPQHF	TRBV29-1
CASSLLGLRGTDTQYF	TRBV28
CASHAFDRVYEQFF	TRBV27
CSVEAPGLPPDTQYF	TRBV29-1
CASSRGGGAAYGYTF	TRBV6-5
CASSIGTPSNQPQHF	TRBV19
CASTRTGEGGYTF	TRBV12-3/TRBV12-4
CASSYSEYNEQFF	TRBV6-5
CASSPQYGELFF	TRBV9
CASIGGEPTDTQYF	TRBV2
CASSPAGSYGYTF	TRBV6-4
CASKNSSYEQYF	TRBV23-1
CASSGSSYNEQFF	TRBV5-1
CASSTTGTGGADGYTF	TRBV5-1
CASSLGGEISYEQYF	TRBV5-1
CASSHLAITGANVLTF	TRBV7-3
CATEGQEDNNSPLHF	TRBV7-9
CASSLGLAGDTDEQYF	TRBV11-1
CASSLPGTGGLDYGYTF	TRBV18
CASSLRLAGEGDTQYF	TRBV3-1/TRBV3-2
CASSLASITSTDTQYF	TRBV7-2
CATSDLAGHLNTEAFF	TRBV24-1
CASSHAGTGIRNYGYTF	TRBV3-1/TRBV3-2
CATFSPIQGQGTDTQYF	TRBV24-1
CASSQDQTSHSTDTQYF	TRBV4-2
CASSRTSGTYEQYF	TRBV6-5
CASSPGQENTEAFF	TRBV18
CASSYYQNTEAFF	TRBV12-3/TRBV12-4
CASSGTYYEQYF	TRBV7-2
CASSRLVGGYEQYF	TRBV6-5
CASSLDREGGNTIYF	TRBV5-1
CASRPDRGSSGELFF	TRBV6-4
CASSIRLAGAASYEQYF	TRBV19
CASSPPPTESSYNEQFF	TRBV6-2/TRBV6-3
CASSLDANGYTF	TRBV12-3/TRBV12-4
CASSVALGTSQETQYF	TRBV9
CASSEWQGAAGANVLTF	TRBV6-1
CASSWTDSQETQYF	TRBV5-5
CASSVLGGNSPLHF	TRBV9
CASSSAYQKPQHF	TRBV7-2
CAWSVRGGSTEAFF	TRBV30
CASSPPQNTEAFF	TRBV18
CASSFGLLYEQYF	TRBV11-2